This T cell receptor beta chain was profiled in a study of blood T cell repertoires in COVID-19 (dated by TCRdb to 2018 to 2020). About the study as a whole: Samples covering the acute and convalescent phases of COVID-19 were provided by collaborators in the United States, Italy and Spain. The repertoires were made available in a free public database intended to serve as a resource for research on the immune response to SARS-CoV-2. The prospective study material was composed of cDNA or gDNA derived from T cells, B-cell-depleted T cells, or PBMCs. Nearly every sample came with metadata listing a de-identified subject ID, COVID-19 status, age in years and sex. The dataset comprised deeply sampled blood TCRbeta repertoires from subjects exposed to, actively infected with, or recovered from COVID-19. Where available, HLA class I and class II types were obtained from metadata supplied by the sample provider rather than from assay-based typing. The samples were drawn from the first 160 participants of the ongoing ImmuneRACE study and from some 1,300 subjects provided by 6 global collaborators. General findings and caveats noted by the study authors: Clinical and demographic metadata were provided uncurated, with the amount varying by source and participant.

Collaborating institutions collected whole blood in K2EDTA tubes following their own protocols. For TCRbeta analysis, collaborators shipped samples as frozen whole blood, isolated PBMCs, or DNA extracted from either of those sample types. Worth noting for this clone: Its antigen specificity is not known. Within one base of it there is no much larger clone, and no base qualities were kept.

The immunoSEQ Assay, a bias-controlled multiplex PCR, was used to amplify TCRbeta CDR3 regions from genomic DNA. The authors' pipeline ran thus. The number of nucleated cells in each sample was estimated from the amplification of reference gene primers within the assay. To quantify the absolute abundance of each unique TCRbeta CDR3 rearrangement, sequence reads were collapsed and filtered. For each sample, productive Simpson clonality was calculated by taking the square root of Simpson's diversity index across productive rearrangements. TCRdb took over this immuneACCESS table, retaining in-frame rearrangements with V and J assigned. Such tables are incomplete; in checked studies, under half of the missing clones stem from an unresolved V gene, and the remainder is unexplained. D and trimming come from the DNA, and the V and J calls and clone size come from that table. The sample includes around 110,000 clones, with 70% to 85% observed a single time. The ten largest clones capture just under 7.5% of the sample.

The sequencing sample was made of peripheral blood. The clonotype comes from a man in his 70s with active or convalescent COVID-19.

This receptor carries the CDR3 CASSRLAGMAQYF. The nucleotide sequence is given as TGTGCCAGCAGCCGACTAGCGGGTATGGCCCAGTACTTC. Recombination joined TRBV11-2 with TRBJ2-5, with 10 central nucleotides matching TRBD2. From V the trimming removes 5 bases and from J it removes 9 bases, while the gene matches leave 6 bases of the junction unaccounted for. The CDR3 covers 13 residues, taking in both the cysteine and the phenylalanine. The read is trimmed to its CDR3 DNA, 39 bases read in frame from base 1. The germline V gene supplies CDR1 SGHAT and CDR2 FQNNGV.